This TCR beta chain derives from a study of blood T cells in healthy people across ages. A J-beta primer mix and a sample-barcoded 5' primer were used in a second PCR of about 7 to 12 cycles. TCRdb reprocessed the 5' RACE reads with MiXCR, giving one entry per CDR3 protein. The table includes roughly 550,000 distinct CDR3 sequences, approximately 25% detected once. V lost 2 bases and J lost 8, with 11 bases in between. Looked up from germline, CDR1 is SGDLS and CDR2 is YYNGEE. This CDR3 comprises 13 residues. The donors, healthy Caucasians from Russia, were aged roughly 6 to 90. Only a few counts were recorded for this clonotype. The same sample was also used in a study of T cells of mothers and their children.

This TCR came from a boy between 10 and 17 years old in good health. The sequenced material came from blood. The chain combines TRBV9 with TRBJ1-5; D gene ambiguous. The CDR3 DNA reads as TGTGCCAGCAGCGTGGACTCAGGAGAGCCCCAGCATTTT. The encoded protein is CASSVDSGEPQHF.